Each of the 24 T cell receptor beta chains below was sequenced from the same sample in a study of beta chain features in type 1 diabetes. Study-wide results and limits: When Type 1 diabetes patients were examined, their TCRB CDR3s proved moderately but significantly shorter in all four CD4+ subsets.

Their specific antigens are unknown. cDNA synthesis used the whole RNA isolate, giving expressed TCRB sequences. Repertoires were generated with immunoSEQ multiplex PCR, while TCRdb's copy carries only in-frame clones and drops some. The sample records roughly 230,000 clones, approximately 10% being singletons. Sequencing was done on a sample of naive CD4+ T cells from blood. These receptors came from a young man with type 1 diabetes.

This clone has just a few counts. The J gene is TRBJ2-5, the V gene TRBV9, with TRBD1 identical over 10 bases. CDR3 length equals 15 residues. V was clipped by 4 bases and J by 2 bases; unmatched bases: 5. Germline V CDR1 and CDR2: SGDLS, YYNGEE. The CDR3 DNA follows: TGTGCCAGCAGCTTGGGACAGGGGTTTCAAGAGACCCAGTACTTC. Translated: CASSLGQGFQETQYF. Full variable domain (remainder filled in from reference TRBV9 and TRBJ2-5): DSGVTQTPKHLITATGQRVTLRCSPRSGDLSVYWYQQSLDQGLQFLIQYYNGEERAKGNILERFSAQQFPDLHSELNLSSLELGDSALYFCASSLGQGFQETQYFGPGTRLLVL.

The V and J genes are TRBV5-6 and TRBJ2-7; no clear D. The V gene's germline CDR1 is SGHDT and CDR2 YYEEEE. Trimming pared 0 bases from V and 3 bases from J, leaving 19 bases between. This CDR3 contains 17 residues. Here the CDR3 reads CASSLVVAEGYHYEQYF. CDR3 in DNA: TGTGCCAGCAGCTTGGTTGTGGCGGAAGGATACCACTACGAGCAGTACTTC.

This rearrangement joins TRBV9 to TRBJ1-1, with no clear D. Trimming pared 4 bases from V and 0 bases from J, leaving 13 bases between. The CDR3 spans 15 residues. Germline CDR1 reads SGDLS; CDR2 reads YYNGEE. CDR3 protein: CASSPPGGMNTEAFF. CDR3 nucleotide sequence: TGTGCCAGCAGCCCACCAGGAGGTATGAACACTGAAGCTTTCTTT.

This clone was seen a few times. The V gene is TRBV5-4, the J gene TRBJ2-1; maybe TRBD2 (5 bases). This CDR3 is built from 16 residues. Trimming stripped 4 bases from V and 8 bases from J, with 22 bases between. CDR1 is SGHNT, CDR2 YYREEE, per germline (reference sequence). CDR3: CASSPGLREEVYEQFF. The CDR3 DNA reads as TGTGCCAGCAGCCCCGGCCTCAGAGAGGAGGTATATGAGCAGTTCTTC.

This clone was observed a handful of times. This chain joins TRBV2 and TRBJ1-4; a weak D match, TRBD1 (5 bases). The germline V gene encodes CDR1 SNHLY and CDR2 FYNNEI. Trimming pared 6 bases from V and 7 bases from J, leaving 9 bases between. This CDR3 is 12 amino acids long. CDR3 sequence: CASRGRGEKLFF. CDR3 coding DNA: TGTGCCAGCAGGGGGCGCGGTGAAAAACTGTTTTTT. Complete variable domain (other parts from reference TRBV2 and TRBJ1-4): EPEVTQTPSHQVTQMGQEVILRCVPISNHLYFYWYRQILGQKVEFLVSFYNNEISEKSEIFDDQFSVERPDGSNFTLKIRSTKLEDSAMYFCASRGRGEKLFFGSGTQLSVL.

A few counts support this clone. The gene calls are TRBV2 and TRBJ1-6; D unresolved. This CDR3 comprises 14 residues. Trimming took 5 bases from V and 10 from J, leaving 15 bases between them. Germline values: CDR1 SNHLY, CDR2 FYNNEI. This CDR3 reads CASSREGLRSPLHF. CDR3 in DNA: TGTGCCAGCAGTCGGGAGGGCCTTAGGTCACCCCTCCACTTT.

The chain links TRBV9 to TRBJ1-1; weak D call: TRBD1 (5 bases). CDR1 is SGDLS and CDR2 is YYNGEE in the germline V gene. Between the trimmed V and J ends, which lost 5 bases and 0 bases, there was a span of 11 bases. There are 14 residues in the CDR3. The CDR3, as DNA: TGTGCCAGCAGTAAACAGGCCATGAACACTGAAGCTTTCTTT. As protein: CASSKQAMNTEAFF.

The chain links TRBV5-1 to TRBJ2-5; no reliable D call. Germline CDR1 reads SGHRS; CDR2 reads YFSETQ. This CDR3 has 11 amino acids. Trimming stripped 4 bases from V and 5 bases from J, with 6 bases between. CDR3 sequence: CASSATETQYF. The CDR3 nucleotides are TGCGCCAGCAGCGCCACTGAGACCCAGTACTTC.

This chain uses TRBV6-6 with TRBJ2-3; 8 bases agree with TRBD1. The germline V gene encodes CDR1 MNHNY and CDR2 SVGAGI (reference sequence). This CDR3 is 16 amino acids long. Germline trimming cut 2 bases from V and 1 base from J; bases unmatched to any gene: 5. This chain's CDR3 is CASSYPDRGGTDTQYF. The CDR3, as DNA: TGTGCCAGCAGTTACCCAGACAGGGGCGGCACAGATACGCAGTATTTT.

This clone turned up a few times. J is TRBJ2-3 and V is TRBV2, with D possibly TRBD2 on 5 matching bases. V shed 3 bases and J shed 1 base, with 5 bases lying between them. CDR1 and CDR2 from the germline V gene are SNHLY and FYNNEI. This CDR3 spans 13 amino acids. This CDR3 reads CASSEEGTDTQYF. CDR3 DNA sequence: TGTGCCAGCAGTGAGGAGGGCACAGATACGCAGTATTTT.

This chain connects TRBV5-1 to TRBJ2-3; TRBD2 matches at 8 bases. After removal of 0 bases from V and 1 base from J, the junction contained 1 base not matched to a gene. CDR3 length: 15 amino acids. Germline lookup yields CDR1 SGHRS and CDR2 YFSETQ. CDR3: CASSLDSGGTDTQYF. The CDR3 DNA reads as TGCGCCAGCAGCTTGGATAGCGGGGGCACAGATACGCAGTATTTT.

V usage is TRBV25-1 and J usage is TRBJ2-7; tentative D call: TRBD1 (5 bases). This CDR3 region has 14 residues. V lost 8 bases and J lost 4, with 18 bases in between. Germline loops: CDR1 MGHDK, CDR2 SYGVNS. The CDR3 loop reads CASLEGAPYYEQYF. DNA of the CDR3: TGTGCCAGCCTCGAAGGGGCACCTTATTACGAGCAGTACTTC.

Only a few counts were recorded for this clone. Here the CDR3 DNA reads TGTGCCAGCAGCCAGGAGGTGCACGAGCAGTACTTC. Its protein product is CASSQEVHEQYF. The chain combines TRBV11-2 with TRBJ2-7; D perhaps matches TRBD2 (5 bases). The CDR3 contains 12 residues. Deletions cut 5 bases from V and 5 bases from J, with 10 bases between. Germline V gene sequence: CDR1 SGHAT, CDR2 FQNNGV.

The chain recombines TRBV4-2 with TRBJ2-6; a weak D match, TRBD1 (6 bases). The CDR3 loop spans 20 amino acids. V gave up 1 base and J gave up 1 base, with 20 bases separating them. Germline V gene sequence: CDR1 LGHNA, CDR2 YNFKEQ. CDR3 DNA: TGTGCCAGCAGCCAAGGGGAACATACGGACAGCTTATCTGGGGCCAACGTCCTGACTTTC. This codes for CASSQGEHTDSLSGANVLTF.

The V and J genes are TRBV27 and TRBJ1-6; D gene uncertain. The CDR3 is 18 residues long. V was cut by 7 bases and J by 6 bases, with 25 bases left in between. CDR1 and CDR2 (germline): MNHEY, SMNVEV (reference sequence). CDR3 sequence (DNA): TGTGCCAGCACCCGAGTTAGCAACTCCATTAACCCTAATTCACCCCTCCACTTT. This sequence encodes CASTRVSNSINPNSPLHF.

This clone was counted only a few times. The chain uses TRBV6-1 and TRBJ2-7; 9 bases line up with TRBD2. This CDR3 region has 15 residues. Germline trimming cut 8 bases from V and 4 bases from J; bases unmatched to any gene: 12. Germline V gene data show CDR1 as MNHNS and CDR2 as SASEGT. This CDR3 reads CASSPGGLALYEQYF. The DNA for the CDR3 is TGTGCCAGCTCTCCCGGGGGACTAGCTCTATACGAGCAGTACTTC.

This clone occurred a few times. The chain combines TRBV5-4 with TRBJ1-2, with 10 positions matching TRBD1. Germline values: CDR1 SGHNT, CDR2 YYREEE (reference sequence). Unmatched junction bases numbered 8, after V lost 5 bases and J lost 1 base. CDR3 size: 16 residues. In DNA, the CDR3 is TGTGCCAGCAGAAAAGGACAGGGGGTACTTAACTATGGCTACACCTTC. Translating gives CASRKGQGVLNYGYTF.

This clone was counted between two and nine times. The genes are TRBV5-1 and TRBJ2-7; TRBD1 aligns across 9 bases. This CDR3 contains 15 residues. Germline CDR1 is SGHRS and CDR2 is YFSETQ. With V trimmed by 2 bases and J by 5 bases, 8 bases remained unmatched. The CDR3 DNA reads TGCGCCAGCAGCTTCATGCCGGGACAGGGCGACGAGCAGTACTTC. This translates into CASSFMPGQGDEQYF.

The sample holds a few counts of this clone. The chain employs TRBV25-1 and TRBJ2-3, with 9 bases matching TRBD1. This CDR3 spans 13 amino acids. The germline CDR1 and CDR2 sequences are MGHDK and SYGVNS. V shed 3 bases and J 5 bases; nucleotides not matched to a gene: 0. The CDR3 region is CASSETGGDTQYF. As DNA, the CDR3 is TGTGCCAGCAGTGAGACAGGGGGAGATACGCAGTATTTT.

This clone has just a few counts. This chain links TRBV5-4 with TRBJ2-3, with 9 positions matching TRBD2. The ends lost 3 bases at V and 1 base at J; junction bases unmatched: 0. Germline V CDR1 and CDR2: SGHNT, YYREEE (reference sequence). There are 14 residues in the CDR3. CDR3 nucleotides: TGTGCCAGCAGCTCTAGCGGGGGCACAGATACGCAGTATTTT. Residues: CASSSSGGTDTQYF.

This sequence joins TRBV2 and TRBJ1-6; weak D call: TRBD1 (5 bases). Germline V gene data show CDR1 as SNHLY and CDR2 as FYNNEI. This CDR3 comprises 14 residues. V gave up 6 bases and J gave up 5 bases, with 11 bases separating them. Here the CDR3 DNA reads TGTGCCAGCAGGGAGGGGCCGAATAATTCACCCCTCCACTTT. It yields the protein CASREGPNNSPLHF.

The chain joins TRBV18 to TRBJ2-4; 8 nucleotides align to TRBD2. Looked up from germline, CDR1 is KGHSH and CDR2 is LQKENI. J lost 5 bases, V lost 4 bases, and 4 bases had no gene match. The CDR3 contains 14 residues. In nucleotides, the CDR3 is TGTGCCAGCTCACTAGCGGGGATCGAAAACATTCAGTACTTC. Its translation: CASSLAGIENIQYF.

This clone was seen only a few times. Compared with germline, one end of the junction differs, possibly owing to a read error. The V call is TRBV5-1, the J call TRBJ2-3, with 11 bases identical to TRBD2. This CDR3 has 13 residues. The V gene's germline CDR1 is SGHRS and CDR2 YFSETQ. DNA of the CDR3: TGCGCCAGCAGCTTGGAGACTAGCGGGGCGCTGAAATTT. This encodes CASSLETSGALKF.

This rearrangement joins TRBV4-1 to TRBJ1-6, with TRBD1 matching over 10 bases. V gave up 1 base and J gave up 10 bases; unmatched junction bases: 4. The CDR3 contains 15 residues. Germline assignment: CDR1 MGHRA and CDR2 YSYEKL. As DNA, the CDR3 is TGCGCCAGCAGCCAAGGACAGGGGGCATTGTCACCCCTCCACTTT. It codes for CASSQGQGALSPLHF.